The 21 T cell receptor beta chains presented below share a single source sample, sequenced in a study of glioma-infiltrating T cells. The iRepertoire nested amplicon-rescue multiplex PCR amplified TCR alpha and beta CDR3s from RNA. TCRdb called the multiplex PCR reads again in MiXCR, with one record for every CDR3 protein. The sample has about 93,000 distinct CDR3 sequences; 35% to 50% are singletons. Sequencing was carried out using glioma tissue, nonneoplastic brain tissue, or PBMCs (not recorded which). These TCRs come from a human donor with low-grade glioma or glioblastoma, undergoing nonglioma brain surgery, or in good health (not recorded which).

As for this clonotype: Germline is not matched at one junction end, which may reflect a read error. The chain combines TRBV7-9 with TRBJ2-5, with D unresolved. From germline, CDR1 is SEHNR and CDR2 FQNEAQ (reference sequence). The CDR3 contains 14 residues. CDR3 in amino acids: CASSHLRYSETKYF. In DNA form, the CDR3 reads TGTGCCAGCAGCCACCTCCGGTATTCTGAGACCAAGTACTTC.

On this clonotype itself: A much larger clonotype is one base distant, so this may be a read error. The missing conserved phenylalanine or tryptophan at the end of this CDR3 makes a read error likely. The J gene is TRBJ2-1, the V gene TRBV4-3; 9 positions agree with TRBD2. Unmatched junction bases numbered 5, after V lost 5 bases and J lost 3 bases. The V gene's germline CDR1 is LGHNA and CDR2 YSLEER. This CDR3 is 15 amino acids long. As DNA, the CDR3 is TGCGCCAGCAGCTTGACTAGCGGACACTACAATGAGCAGTTCTCC. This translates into CASSLTSGHYNEQFS.

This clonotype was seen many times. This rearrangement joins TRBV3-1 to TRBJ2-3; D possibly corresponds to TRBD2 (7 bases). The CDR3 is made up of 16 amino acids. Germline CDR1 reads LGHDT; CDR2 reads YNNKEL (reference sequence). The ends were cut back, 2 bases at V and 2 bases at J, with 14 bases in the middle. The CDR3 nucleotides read TGTGCCAGCAGCCAACGAGGCGGGGGCGTCACAGATACGCAGTATTTT. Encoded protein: CASSQRGGGVTDTQYF.

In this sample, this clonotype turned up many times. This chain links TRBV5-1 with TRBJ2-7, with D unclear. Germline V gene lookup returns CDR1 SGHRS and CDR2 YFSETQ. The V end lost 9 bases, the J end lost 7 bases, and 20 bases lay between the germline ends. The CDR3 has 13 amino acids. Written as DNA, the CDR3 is TGCGCCACCACCAGAGAAGGCCTCGGGGAGCAGTACTTC. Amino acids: CATTREGLGEQYF.

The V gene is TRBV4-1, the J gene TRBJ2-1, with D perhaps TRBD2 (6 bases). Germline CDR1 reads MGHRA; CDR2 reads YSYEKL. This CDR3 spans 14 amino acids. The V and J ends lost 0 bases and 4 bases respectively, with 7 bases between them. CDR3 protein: CASSQEGTYNEQFF. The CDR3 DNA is TGCGCCAGCAGCCAAGAGGGGACTTACAATGAGCAGTTCTTC.

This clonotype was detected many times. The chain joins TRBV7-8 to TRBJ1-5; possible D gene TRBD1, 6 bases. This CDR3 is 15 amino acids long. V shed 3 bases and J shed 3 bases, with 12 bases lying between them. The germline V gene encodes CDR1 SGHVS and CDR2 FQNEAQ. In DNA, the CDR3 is TGTGCCAGCAGCTTGGTACAGGGAAACAATCAGCCCCAGCATTTT. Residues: CASSLVQGNNQPQHF.

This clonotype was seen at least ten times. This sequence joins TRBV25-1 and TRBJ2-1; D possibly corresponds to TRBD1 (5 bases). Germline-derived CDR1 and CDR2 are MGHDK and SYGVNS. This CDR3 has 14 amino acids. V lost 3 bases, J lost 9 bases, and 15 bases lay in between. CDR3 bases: TGTGCCAGCAGTGATAGGGGCAGGGTCCGTGAGCAGTTCTTC. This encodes CASSDRGRVREQFF.

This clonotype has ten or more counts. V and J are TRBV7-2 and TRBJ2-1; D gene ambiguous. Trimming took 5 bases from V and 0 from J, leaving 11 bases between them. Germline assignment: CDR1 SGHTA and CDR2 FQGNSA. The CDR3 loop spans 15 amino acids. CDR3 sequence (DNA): TGTGCCAGCAGCCCAGACTCGAGCTCCTACAATGAGCAGTTCTTC. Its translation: CASSPDSSSYNEQFF. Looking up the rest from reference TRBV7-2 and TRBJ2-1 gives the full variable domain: GAGVSQSPSNKVTEKGKDVELRCDPISGHTALYWYRQSLGQGLEFLIYFQGNSAPDKSGLPSDRFSAERTGGSVSTLTIQRTQQEDSAVYLCASSPDSSSYNEQFFGPGTRLTVL.

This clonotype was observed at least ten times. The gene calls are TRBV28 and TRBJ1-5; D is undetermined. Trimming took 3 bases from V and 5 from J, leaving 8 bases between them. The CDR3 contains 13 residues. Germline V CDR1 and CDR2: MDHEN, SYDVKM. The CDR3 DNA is TGTGCCAGCAGTTTTAGTATGGATCAGCCCCAGCATTTT. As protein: CASSFSMDQPQHF.

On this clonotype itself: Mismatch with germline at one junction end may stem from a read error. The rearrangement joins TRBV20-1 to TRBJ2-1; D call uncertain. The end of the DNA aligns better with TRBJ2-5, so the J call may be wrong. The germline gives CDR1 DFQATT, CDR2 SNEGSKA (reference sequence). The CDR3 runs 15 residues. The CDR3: CSARDRGSRQDTQYF. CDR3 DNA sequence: TGCAGTGCTAGAGATCGTGGTAGCAGACAAGACACCCAGTACTTC.

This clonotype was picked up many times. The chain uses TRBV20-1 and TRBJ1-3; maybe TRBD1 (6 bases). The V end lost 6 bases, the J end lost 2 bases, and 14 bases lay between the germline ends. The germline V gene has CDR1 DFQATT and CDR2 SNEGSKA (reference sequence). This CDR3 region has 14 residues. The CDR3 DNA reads TGCAGTGCACGGTCAGGGGAAACTGGAAACACCATATATTTT. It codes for CSARSGETGNTIYF.

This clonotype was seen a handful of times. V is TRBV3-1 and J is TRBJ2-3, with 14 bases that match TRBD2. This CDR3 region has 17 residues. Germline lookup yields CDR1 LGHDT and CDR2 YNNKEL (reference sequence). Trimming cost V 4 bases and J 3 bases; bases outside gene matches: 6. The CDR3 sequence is CASSRERTSGRTDTQYF. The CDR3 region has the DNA TGTGCCAGCAGCCGGGAGAGGACTAGCGGGAGGACAGATACGCAGTATTTT.

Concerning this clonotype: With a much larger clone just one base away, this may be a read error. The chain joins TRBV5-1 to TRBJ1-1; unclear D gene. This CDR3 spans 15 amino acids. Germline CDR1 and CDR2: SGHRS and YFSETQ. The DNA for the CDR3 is TGTGCCAGCAGATTGGAACCCGGAGCGAACACTGAAGCTTTCTTT. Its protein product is CASRLEPGANTEAFF.

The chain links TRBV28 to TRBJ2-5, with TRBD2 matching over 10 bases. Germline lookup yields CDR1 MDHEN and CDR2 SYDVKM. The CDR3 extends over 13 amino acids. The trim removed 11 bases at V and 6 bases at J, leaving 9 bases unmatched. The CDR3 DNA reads TGTGCCGCCGATAGCGGGGGGCGCAAGACCCAGTACTTC. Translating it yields CAADSGGRKTQYF.

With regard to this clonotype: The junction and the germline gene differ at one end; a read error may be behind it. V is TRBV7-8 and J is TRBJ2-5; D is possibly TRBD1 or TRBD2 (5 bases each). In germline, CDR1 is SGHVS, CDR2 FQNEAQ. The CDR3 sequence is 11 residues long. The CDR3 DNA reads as TGTGCCAGCAGCTTAGAAGGGACCGAGTACTTC. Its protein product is CASSLEGTEYF. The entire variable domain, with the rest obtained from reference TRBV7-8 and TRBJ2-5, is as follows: GAGVSQSPRYKVAKRGQDVALRCDPISGHVSLFWYQQALGQGPEFLTYFQNEAQLDKSGLPSDRFFAERPEGSVSTLKIQRTQQEDSAVYLCASSLEGTEYFGPGTRLLVL.

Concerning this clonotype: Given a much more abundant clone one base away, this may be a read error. In nucleotides, the CDR3 is TGCAGTGCGACCCGGGACAGTCATACGCAAGAGGCCCAGTACTTC. It encodes CSATRDSHTQEAQYF. This chain uses TRBV20-1 with TRBJ2-5; 7 nucleotides match TRBD1. The CDR3 runs to 15 residues. Germline loops: CDR1 DFQATT, CDR2 SNEGSKA (reference sequence).

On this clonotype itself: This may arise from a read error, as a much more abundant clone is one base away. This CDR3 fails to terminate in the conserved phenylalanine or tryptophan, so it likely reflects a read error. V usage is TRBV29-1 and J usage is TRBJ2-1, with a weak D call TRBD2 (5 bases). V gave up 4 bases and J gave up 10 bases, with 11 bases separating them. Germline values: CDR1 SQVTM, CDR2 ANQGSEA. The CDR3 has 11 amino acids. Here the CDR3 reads CSVGAGGEQFL. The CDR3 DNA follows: TGCAGCGTTGGGGCGGGCGGAGAGCAGTTCCTC.

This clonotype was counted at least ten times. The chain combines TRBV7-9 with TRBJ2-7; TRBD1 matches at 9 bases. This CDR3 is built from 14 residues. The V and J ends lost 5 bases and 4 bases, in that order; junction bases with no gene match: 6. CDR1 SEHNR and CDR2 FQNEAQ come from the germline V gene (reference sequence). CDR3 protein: CASSRSGQGYEQYF. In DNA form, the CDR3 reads TGTGCCAGCAGCAGATCGGGACAGGGATACGAGCAGTACTTC. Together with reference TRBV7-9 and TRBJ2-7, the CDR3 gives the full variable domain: DTGVSQNPRHKITKRGQNVTFRCDPISEHNRLYWYRQTLGQGPEFLTYFQNEAQLEKSRLLSDRFSAERPKGSFSTLEIQRTEQGDSAMYLCASSRSGQGYEQYFGPGTRLTVT.

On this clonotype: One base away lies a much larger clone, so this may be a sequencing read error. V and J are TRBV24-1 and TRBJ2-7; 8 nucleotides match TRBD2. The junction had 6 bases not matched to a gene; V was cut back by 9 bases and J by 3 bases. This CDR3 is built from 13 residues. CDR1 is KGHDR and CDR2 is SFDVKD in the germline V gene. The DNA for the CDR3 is TGTGCCACCGGGACTAGAGGTCGCTACGAGCAGTACTTC. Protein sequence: CATGTRGRYEQYF.

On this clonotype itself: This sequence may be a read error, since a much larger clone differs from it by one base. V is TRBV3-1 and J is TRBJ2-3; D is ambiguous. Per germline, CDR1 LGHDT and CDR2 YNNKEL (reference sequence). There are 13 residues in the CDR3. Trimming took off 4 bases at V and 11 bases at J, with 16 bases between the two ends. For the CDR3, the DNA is TGTGCCAGCAGCCGAGCGTCCCTACCTGGGCAGTATTTT. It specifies CASSRASLPGQYF.

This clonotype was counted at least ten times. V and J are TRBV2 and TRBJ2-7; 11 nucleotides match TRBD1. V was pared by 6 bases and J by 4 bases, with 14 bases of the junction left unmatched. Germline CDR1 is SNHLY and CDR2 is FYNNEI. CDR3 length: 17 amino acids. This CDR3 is CASRLGTGGVLGYEQYF. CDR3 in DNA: TGTGCCAGCAGACTCGGGACAGGGGGTGTTCTAGGTTACGAGCAGTACTTC.